This T cell receptor (beta chain) came from a study of T-cell reconstitution after alpha-beta-depleted transplantation in children. Researchers prepared the TCRbeta library using unique molecular identifiers, the study reports. Via MiXCR, TCRdb re-called the PCR reads, giving one row per CDR3 protein. The sample holds 300,000 to 400,000 distinct CDR3 sequences, approximately 23% seen once. Study observations and caveats: Diversity and T-cell counts at one year after transplant derived mostly from new T cells. The study reportedly traced alpha-beta T cells about two months after transplant to several hundred expanded graft clones. TCRbeta diversity was high at day 60 in some patients (a result of surviving recipient T cells and thymic progenitors).

Only a few counts were recorded for this clonotype. The target antigen is unknown. The CDR3 has 12 residues. CDR1 is SGHRS and CDR2 is YFSETQ in the germline V gene. Trimming took 6 bases from V and 5 from J, leaving 9 bases between them. Sequencing used PBMCs, mostly from graft donor cells, obtained 180 days after TCRalphabeta/CD19-depleted stem cell transplant. The genes are TRBV5-1 and TRBJ2-1; no definite D call. The sequence derives from a male patient under 18 who had a stem cell transplant for acute lymphoblastic leukemia, so the T cells may come from the graft donor. CDR3 region: CASTGTNNEQFF. As DNA, the CDR3 is TGCGCCAGCACAGGTACCAACAATGAGCAGTTCTTC.